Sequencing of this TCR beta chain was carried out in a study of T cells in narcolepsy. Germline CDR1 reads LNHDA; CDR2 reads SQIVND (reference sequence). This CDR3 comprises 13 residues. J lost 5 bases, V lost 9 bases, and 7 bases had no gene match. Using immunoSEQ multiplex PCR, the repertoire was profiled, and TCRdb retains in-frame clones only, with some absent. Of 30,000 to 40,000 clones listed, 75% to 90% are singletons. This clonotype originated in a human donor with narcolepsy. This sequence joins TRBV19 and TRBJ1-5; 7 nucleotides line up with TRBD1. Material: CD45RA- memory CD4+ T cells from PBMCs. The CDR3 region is CASQDRTYQPQHF. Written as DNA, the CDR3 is TGTGCCAGCCAGGACAGGACATATCAGCCCCAGCATTTT.